A selection of T cell receptor beta chains follows, all from one sample in a study of identical twins. TCRdb ran MiXCR on the 5' RACE reads and lists one entry per CDR3 protein. The sample lists approximately 590,000 distinct CDR3 sequences; roughly 9.5% were seen once. These same records also appear under a second study, on yellow fever vaccine responses in identical twins.

The sequenced sample consisted of PBMCs. These receptors originate from a woman between 18 and 29 years old in good health. The CDR3 runs from the conserved cysteine through the conserved F or W. The D gene is left open where the match is weak. Clone size is given for some rows only: seen once, a few or many times, or a class if the clone is expanded.

TGTGCCAGCAGTTTAGCAACGACAGGGTGGAACACTGAAGCTTTCTTT CASSLATTGWNTEAFF TRBV12-3/TRBV12-4 many TRBJ1-1 16 TRBD1
TGTGCCAGCAGTACAGGGGGGAAGTACAATGAGCAGTTCTTC CASSTGGKYNEQFF TRBV6-1 - TRBJ2-1 14 TRBD1
TGTGCCAGCAGCCAAGCCCGAAGAGACCAAGAGACCCAGTACTTC CASSQARRDQETQYF TRBV3-1 many TRBJ2-5 15 -
TGTGCCAGCGGGGTGGGGGGACGGACGGAGCTGTTTTTT CASGVGGRTELFF TRBV12-3/TRBV12-4 few TRBJ2-2 13 -
TGCAGTGCTAGGCCCTTTACTAGCGGGGGCTCCTACGAGCAGTACTTC CSARPFTSGGSYEQYF TRBV20-1 many TRBJ2-7 16 TRBD2
TGTGCCAGCAGCCAAGAGGGCATCATGAGGCAGGGGTCCCACGAGCAGTACTTC CASSQEGIMRQGSHEQYF TRBV14 - TRBJ2-7 18 -
TGTGCCAGCAGTCCAAGACTAGCGTGGAATGAGCAGTTCTTC CASSPRLAWNEQFF TRBV25-1 - TRBJ2-1 14 TRBD2
TGTGCCAGCAGACCGGGGCGCGACAATCAGCCCCAGCATTTT CASRPGRDNQPQHF TRBV27 few TRBJ1-5 14 -
TGTGCCAGCAGTTCAATTACATCCTACGAGCAGTACTTC CASSSITSYEQYF TRBV28 few TRBJ2-7 13 -
TGTGCCAGCAGAAGGGCCAAGGGGGCCGGGGAGCTGTTTTTT CASRRAKGAGELFF TRBV6-2/TRBV6-3 - TRBJ2-2 14 -
TGCGCCAGCAGCCGACAGGGTACCCTGAACACTGAAGCTTTCTTT CASSRQGTLNTEAFF TRBV5-1 - TRBJ1-1 15 TRBD1
TGTGCCAGCAGCTACGGACAGGGGAGGGATGAAAAACTGTTTTTT CASSYGQGRDEKLFF TRBV11-2 - TRBJ1-4 15 TRBD1
TGTGCCAGCACCCTCGACAGGGGAAAATACAATGAGCAGTTCTTC CASTLDRGKYNEQFF TRBV7-2 - TRBJ2-1 15 TRBD1
TGTGCCAGCAGCCCCAGACTGAATACAGATACGCAGTATTTT CASSPRLNTDTQYF TRBV7-2 few TRBJ2-3 14 -
TGTGCCATCAGTGCCCGGGGGGGTGAGACCCAGTACTTC CAISARGGETQYF TRBV10-3 few TRBJ2-5 13 TRBD2
TGTGCCAGCACCCCCTACTCAAGAGGGGGTGAGACCCAGTACTTC CASTPYSRGGETQYF TRBV12-3/TRBV12-4 few TRBJ2-5 15 -
TGTGCCAGCAGTGACCGGGCGTTGGGTACTGAAGCTTTCTTT CASSDRALGTEAFF TRBV6-1 many TRBJ1-1 14 -
TGTGCCAGCAGCGAGGGCAGTTACAATCAGCCCCAGCATTTT CASSEGSYNQPQHF TRBV9 - TRBJ1-5 14 -
TGTGCCACCAGCAGGGAAGGACAGGGAACCTACGAGCAGTACTTC CATSREGQGTYEQYF TRBV15 many TRBJ2-7 15 TRBD1
TGCGCCAGCAGCTTGACACTGCAGCTTGACTACGAGCAGTACTTC CASSLTLQLDYEQYF TRBV5-1 many TRBJ2-7 15 -
TGTGCCACCAGTGCCCGGACTAGCGGCATCTATGGTACGCAGTATTTT CATSARTSGIYGTQYF TRBV24-1 few TRBJ2-3 16 TRBD2
TGTGCCAGCAGCCAGGACAGTTTTCAACTTCACTTC CASSQDSFQLHF TRBV5-6 few TRBJ2-7 12 -
TGCGCCAGCAGCTTTAATAGCGGGAGTAGCACAGATACGCAGTATTTT CASSFNSGSSTDTQYF TRBV5-1 - TRBJ2-3 16 TRBD2
TGTGCCAGCAGCTTAGCTAGGGGTGACCTCTCCTACGAGCAGTACTTC CASSLARGDLSYEQYF TRBV7-8 few TRBJ2-7 16 -
TGTGCCGGCAGGGCGCTAGCGGGGGGGCCCTACGAGCAGTACTTC CAGRALAGGPYEQYF TRBV7-9 few TRBJ2-7 15 TRBD2
TGCAGTGCTAGAATTGGCGGGGGGGCGATCAATGAGCAGTTCTTC CSARIGGGAINEQFF TRBV20-1 - TRBJ2-1 15 TRBD2
TGTGCCAGCTCCCTGGAAGCCCTAAGGCTCTACGAGCAGTACTTC CASSLEALRLYEQYF TRBV21-1 many TRBJ2-7 15 -
TGTGCCAGCAGCTTAAAGAGGGATAATTCACCCCTCCACTTT CASSLKRDNSPLHF TRBV7-2 many TRBJ1-6 14 -
TGTGCCAGCAGCCAACTAGCGGGGGCCGCTACGATCCAAGAGACCCAGTACTTC CASSQLAGAATIQETQYF TRBV3-1 - TRBJ2-5 18 TRBD2
TGCGCCAGCAGTTGGGGCCGGGACAGCCGAGATACGCAGTATTTT CASSWGRDSRDTQYF TRBV10-2 few TRBJ2-3 15 TRBD1
TGTGCCAGCAGCCAAGCCCTCTCATTGGACAGAGACAATGAGCAGTTCTTC CASSQALSLDRDNEQFF TRBV4-2 few TRBJ2-1 17 -
TGTGCCAGCACCTTTTCGACAACACCTACCGGGGAGCTGTTTTTT CASTFSTTPTGELFF TRBV12-3/TRBV12-4 - TRBJ2-2 15 -
TGTGCCAGCAGCCCCCTCGGGGGCAGACAGGGACTGAGCAATCAGCCCCAGCATTTT CASSPLGGRQGLSNQPQHF TRBV4-2 many TRBJ1-5 19 TRBD1
TGTGCCAGCAGTGACTCTGGGGGGCGAGGGATGGAAGAGCAGTTCTTC CASSDSGGRGMEEQFF TRBV6-4 - TRBJ2-1 16 -
TGTGCCAGCAGGGATCCGGGACAGCACTACGAGCAGTACTTC CASRDPGQHYEQYF TRBV21-1 many TRBJ2-7 14 -
TGCGCCAGCAGCTTGGATGGCAGGGGTCACTACAATGAGCAGTTCTTC CASSLDGRGHYNEQFF TRBV5-1 many TRBJ2-1 16 -
TGCAGTGCTTCCGGAGGAGACCAGGGGATGATGAGCTACGAGCAGTACTTC CSASGGDQGMMSYEQYF TRBV20-1 few TRBJ2-7 17 -
TGTGCCAGCAGCTCAAACCAACTACAGGGGAACACTGAAGCTTTCTTT CASSSNQLQGNTEAFF TRBV7-9 few TRBJ1-1 16 -
TGTGCCAGCAGCGTAGGACAGGGAGCTAACTATGGCTACACCTTC CASSVGQGANYGYTF TRBV9 - TRBJ1-2 15 TRBD1
TGTGCCAGCACCTTAGTTCCGGGACAGGGGATTTCCTCCTATGGCTACACCTTC CASTLVPGQGISSYGYTF TRBV11-1 few TRBJ1-2 18 TRBD1
TGCGCCAGCAGCCAAGATCGGGAGTTCGGCGAGCAGTACTTC CASSQDREFGEQYF TRBV4-3 many TRBJ2-7 14 -
TGTGCCAGCAGCTCCGGGACACTCACCGGGGAGCTGTTTTTT CASSSGTLTGELFF TRBV7-9 - TRBJ2-2 14 -
TGTGCCAGCAGCTTTGACAAAACGAGTGGTGAAGCTTTCTTT CASSFDKTSGEAFF TRBV7-9 few TRBJ1-1 14 -
TGCAGTGCTAGCGGCCAGGGGATCATTGAGCAGTTCTTC CSASGQGIIEQFF TRBV20-1 - TRBJ2-1 13 -
TGTGCCAGCAGCATTTACAGGGGAAGGACTGAAGCTTTCTTT CASSIYRGRTEAFF TRBV12-3/TRBV12-4 few TRBJ1-1 14 TRBD1
TGTGCCAGCAGCAAGACAGTATCTGGGGCCAACGTCCTGACTTTC CASSKTVSGANVLTF TRBV6-1 - TRBJ2-6 15 -
TGTGCCACCAGTGAGGCCGGGGAGCTGTTTTTT CATSEAGELFF TRBV24-1 few TRBJ2-2 11 -
TGCGCCAGCAGCTACTCAACCGGGACCGAGACCCAGTACTTC CASSYSTGTETQYF TRBV5-1 many TRBJ2-5 14 -